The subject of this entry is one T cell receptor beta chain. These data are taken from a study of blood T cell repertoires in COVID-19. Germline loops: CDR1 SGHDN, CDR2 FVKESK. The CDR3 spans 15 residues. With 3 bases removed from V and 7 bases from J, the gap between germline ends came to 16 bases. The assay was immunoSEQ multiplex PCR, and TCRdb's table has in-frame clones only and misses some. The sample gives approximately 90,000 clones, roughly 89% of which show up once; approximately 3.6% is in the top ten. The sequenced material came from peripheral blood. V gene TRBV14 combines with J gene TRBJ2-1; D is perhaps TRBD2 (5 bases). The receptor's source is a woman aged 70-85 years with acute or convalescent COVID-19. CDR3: CASSHGVRTANEQFF. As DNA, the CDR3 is TGTGCCAGCAGCCACGGGGTTAGAACCGCTAATGAGCAGTTCTTC.